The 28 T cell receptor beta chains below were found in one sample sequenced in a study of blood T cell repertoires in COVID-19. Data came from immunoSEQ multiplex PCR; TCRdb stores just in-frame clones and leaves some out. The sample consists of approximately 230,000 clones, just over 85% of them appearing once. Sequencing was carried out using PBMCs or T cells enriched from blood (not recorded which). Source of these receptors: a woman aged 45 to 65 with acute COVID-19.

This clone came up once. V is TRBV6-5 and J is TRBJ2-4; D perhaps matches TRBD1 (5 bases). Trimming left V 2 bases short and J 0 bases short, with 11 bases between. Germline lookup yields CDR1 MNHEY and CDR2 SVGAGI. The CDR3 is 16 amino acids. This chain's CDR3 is CASSYRQTLAKNIQYF. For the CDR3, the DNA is TGTGCCAGCAGTTACCGACAGACTCTAGCCAAAAACATTCAGTACTTC.

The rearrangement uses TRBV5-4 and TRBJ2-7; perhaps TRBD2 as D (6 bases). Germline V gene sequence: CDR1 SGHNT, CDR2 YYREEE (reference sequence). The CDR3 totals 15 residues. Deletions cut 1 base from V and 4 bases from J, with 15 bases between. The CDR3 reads CASSLRAGRRYEQYF. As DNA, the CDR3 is TGTGCCAGCAGCTTGAGGGCGGGGAGGAGGTACGAGCAGTACTTC.

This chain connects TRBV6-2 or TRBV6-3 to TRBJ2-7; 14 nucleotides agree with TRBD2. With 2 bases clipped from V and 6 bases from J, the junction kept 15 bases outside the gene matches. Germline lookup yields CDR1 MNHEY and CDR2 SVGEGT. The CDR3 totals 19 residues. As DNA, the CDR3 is TGTGCCAGCAGTTACAGCAGGGCCTGGGGACTAGCGGGAGAAGGCGAGCAGTACTTC. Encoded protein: CASSYSRAWGLAGEGEQYF.

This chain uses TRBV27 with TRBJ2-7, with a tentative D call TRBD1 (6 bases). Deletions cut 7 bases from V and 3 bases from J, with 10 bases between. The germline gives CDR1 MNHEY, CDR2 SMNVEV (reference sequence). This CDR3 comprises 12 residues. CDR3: CASIGRGYEQYF. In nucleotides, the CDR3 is TGTGCCAGCATCGGCAGGGGCTACGAGCAGTACTTC.

The CDR3, as DNA: TGTGCCACCGAGGCCCTTTCGACGAACACCATATATTTT. Protein: CATEALSTNTIYF. The chain uses TRBV19 and TRBJ1-3, with D unresolved. Germline assignment: CDR1 LNHDA and CDR2 SQIVND (reference sequence). The CDR3 has 13 amino acids. With 10 bases removed from V and 7 bases from J, the gap between germline ends came to 17 bases.

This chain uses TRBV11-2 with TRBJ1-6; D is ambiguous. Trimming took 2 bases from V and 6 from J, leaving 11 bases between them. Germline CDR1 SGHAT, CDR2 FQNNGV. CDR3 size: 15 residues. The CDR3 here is CASSLRGGSNSPLHF. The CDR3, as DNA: TGTGCCAGCAGCTTACGGGGAGGCTCTAATTCACCCCTCCACTTT.

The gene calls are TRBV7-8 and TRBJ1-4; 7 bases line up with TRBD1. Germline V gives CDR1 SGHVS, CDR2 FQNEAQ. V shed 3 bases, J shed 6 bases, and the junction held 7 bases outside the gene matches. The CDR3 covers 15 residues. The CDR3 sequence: CASSFAGTAYEKLFF. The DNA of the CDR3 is TGTGCCAGCAGCTTTGCCGGGACAGCCTATGAAAAACTGTTTTTT.

The CDR3 region has the DNA TGTGCCAGCAGCGGCGAAATGGGGACTAGCGGGAGACCAGATACGCAGTATTTT. Protein: CASSGEMGTSGRPDTQYF. V gene TRBV7-8 combines with J gene TRBJ2-3; 14 nucleotides line up with TRBD2. This CDR3 has 18 amino acids. Per germline, CDR1 SGHVS and CDR2 FQNEAQ. V lost 5 bases to trimming and J lost 4 bases; unmatched junction nucleotides: 11. The entire variable domain, with the rest obtained from reference TRBV7-8 and TRBJ2-3, is as follows: GAGVSQSPRYKVAKRGQDVALRCDPISGHVSLFWYQQALGQGPEFLTYFQNEAQLDKSGLPSDRFFAERPEGSVSTLKIQRTQQEDSAVYLCASSGEMGTSGRPDTQYFGPGTRLTVL.

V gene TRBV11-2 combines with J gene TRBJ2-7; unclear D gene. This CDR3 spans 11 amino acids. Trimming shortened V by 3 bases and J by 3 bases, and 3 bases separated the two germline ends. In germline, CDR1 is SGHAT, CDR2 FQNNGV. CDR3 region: CASSFHYEQYF. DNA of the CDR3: TGTGCCAGCAGCTTCCACTACGAGCAGTACTTC.

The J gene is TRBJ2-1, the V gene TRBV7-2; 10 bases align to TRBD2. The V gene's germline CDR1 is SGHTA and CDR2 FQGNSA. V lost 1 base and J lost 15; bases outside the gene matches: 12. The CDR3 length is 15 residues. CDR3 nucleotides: TGTGCCAGCAGCTTAGATCCAGCGGGAGGGTTATTTCGGTTCTTC. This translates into CASSLDPAGGLFRFF.

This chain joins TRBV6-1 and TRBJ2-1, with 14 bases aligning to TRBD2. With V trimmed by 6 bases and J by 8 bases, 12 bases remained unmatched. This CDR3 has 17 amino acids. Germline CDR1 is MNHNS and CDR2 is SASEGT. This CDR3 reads CASRESGTSGSIYEQFF. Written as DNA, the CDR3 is TGTGCCAGCAGGGAATCCGGGACTAGCGGGAGTATTTATGAGCAGTTCTTC.

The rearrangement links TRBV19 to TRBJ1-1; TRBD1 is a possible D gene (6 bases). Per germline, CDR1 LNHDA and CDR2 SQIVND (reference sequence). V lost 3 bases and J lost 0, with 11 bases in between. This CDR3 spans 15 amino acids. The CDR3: CASSISPGVNTEAFF. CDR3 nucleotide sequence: TGTGCCAGTAGTATTTCGCCAGGGGTGAACACTGAAGCTTTCTTT.

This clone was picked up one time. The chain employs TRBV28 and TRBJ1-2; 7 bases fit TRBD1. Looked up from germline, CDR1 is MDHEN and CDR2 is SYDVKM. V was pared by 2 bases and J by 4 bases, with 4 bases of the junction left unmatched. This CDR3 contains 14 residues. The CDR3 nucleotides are TGTGCCAGCAGTTTACCGACAGGGCCCTATGGCTACACCTTC. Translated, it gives CASSLPTGPYGYTF.

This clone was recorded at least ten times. The chain's CDR3 is CASSIRTGGSYNEQFF. In nucleotides, the CDR3 is TGTGCCAGTAGTATCCGGACAGGGGGCTCCTACAATGAGCAGTTCTTC. V gene TRBV19 combines with J gene TRBJ2-1; 10 nucleotides align to TRBD1. The CDR3 sequence is 16 residues long. Germline CDR1 LNHDA, CDR2 SQIVND (reference sequence). V shed 3 bases, J shed 0 bases, and the junction held 2 bases outside the gene matches.

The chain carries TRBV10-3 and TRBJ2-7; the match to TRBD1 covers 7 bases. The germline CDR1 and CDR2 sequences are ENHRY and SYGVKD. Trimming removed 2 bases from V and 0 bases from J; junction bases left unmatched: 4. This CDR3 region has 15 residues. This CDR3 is CAISERQGSSYEQYF. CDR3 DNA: TGTGCCATCAGTGAGAGACAGGGAAGCTCCTACGAGCAGTACTTC.

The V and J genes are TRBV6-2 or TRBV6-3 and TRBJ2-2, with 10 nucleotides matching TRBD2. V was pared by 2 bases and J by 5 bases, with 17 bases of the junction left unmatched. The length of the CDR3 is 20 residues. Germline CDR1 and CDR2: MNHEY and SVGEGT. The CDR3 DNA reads TGTGCCAGCAGTTACCACTGGACAGGCCTAGCGGGAGTAAAAACCGGGGAGCTGTTTTTT. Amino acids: CASSYHWTGLAGVKTGELFF.

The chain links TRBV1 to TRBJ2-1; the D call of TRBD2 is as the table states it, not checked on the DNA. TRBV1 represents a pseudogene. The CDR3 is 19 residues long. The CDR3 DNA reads TGCACCAGCAGCCAAGATCTATCATTTGGGACGGGGGAGCGCAATGAGCAGTTCTTC. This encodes CTSSQDLSFGTGERNEQFF.

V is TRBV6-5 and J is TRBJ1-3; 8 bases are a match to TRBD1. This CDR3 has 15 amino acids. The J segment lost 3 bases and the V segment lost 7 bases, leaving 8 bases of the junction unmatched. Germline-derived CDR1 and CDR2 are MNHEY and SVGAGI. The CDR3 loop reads CASTEDRALGNTIYF. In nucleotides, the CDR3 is TGTGCCAGCACCGAGGACAGGGCGCTTGGAAACACCATATATTTT.

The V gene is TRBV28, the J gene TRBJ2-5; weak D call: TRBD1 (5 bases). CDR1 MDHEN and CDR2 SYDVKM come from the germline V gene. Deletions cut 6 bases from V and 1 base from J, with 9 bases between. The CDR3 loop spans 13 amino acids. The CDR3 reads CASSRQPQETQYF. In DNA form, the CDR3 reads TGTGCCAGCAGCAGACAGCCCCAAGAGACCCAGTACTTC.

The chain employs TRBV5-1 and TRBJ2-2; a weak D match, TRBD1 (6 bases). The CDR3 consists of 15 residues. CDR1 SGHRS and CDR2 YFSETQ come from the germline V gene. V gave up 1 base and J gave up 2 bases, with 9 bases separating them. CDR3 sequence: CASSLRTVNTGELFF. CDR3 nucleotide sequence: TGCGCCAGCAGCTTGAGGACAGTAAACACCGGGGAGCTGTTTTTT.

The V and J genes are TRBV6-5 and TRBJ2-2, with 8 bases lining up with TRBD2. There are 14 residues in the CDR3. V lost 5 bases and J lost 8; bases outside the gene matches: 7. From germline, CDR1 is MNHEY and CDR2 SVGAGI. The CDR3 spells CASSRRGGFGELFF. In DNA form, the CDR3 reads TGTGCCAGCAGTCGCCGGGGGGGTTTTGGGGAGCTGTTTTTT.

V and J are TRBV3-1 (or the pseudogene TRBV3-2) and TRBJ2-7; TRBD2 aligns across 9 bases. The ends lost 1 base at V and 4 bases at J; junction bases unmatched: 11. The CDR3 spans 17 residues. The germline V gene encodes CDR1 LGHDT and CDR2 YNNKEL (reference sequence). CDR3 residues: CASSQVNRTSVYYEQYF. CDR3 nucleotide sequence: TGTGCCAGCAGCCAAGTCAATCGGACTAGCGTGTATTACGAGCAGTACTTC.

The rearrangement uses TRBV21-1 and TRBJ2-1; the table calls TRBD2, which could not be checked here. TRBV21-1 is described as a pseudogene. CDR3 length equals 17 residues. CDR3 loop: CASSKVPAAGAPGEQFF. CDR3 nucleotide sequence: TGTGCCAGCAGCAAAGTGCCTGCAGCGGGAGCCCCAGGTGAGCAGTTCTTC.

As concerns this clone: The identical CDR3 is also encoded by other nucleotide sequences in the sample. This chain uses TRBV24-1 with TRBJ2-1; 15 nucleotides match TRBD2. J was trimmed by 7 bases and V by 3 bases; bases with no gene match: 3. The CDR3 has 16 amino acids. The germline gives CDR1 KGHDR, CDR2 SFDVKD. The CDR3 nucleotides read TGTGCCACCAGTGATCCGGGACTAGCGGGAGGTAATGAGCAGTTCTTC. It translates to CATSDPGLAGGNEQFF.

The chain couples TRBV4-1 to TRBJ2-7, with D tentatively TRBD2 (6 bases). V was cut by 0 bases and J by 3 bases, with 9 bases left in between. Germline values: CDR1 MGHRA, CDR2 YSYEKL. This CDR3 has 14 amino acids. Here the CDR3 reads CASSQDRRGYEQYF. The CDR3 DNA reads TGCGCCAGCAGCCAAGATCGGCGGGGCTACGAGCAGTACTTC.

In DNA, the CDR3 is TGTGCCAGCAGCTCCCGACCCGGGTACAATGAGCAGTTCTTC. Its protein is CASSSRPGYNEQFF. V usage is TRBV13 and J usage is TRBJ2-1; D not certain. The CDR3 is made up of 14 amino acids. From germline, CDR1 is PRHDT and CDR2 FYEKMQ (reference sequence). V was shortened by 4 bases and J by 4 bases, with 11 bases between the two germline ends.

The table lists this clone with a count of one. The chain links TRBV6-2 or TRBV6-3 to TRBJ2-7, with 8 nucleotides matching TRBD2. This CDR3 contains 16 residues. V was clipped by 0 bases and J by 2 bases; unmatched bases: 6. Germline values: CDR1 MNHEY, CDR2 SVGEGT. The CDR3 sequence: CASSYSSQAGAYEQYF. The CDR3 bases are TGTGCCAGCAGTTACTCTTCACAAGCGGGAGCCTACGAGCAGTACTTC.

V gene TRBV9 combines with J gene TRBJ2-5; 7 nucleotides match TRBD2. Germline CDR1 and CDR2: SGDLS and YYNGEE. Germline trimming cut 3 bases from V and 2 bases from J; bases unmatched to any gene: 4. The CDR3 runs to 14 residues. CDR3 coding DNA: TGTGCCAGCAGCGCCTCGGGACTACAAGAGACCCAGTACTTC. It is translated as CASSASGLQETQYF. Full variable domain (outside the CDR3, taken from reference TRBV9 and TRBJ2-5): DSGVTQTPKHLITATGQRVTLRCSPRSGDLSVYWYQQSLDQGLQFLIQYYNGEERAKGNILERFSAQQFPDLHSELNLSSLELGDSALYFCASSASGLQETQYFGPGTRLLVL.